This TCR beta chain is drawn from a study of molecular identifiers for immune sequencing clone quantification. Study summary: Naive CD8 RNA (around 20,000 or 100,000 cells) was divided into five aliquots, with four sequenced.

Study-level points and caveats: Clones above 20 RNA copies held over 97% of effector molecules, under 1% in naive cells. Spiked Jurkat TCR RNA equivalent to one cell reportedly surfaced among approximately 1.1 million naive cells. The sizes of highly expanded clones could be underestimated when identical TCR molecules share a barcode.

Judged by abundance, this clonotype is medium-sized (0.01 to 0.1%). Its antigen is not identified. TCRdb processed the PCR reads anew with MiXCR; each CDR3 protein has one entry. The repertoire holds approximately 10,000 distinct CDR3 sequences, with about 15% as singletons. The specimen sequenced was naive CD8+ T cells from blood, with Jurkat cell RNA spiked in. Subset denoted: FACS-sorted CD8+CD4-CCR7+CD45RA+ naive T cells. The sequence came from a human donor in good health. Some libraries in this study had Jurkat cell RNA spiked in.

The CDR3 coding sequence is TGTGCCAGTAGACCTTGGACAGGGTCGGATACGCAGTATTTT. Protein product: CASRPWTGSDTQYF. The J gene is TRBJ2-3, the V gene TRBV19; the match to TRBD1 covers 8 bases. V lost 6 bases and J lost 6; bases outside the gene matches: 8. The germline V gene encodes CDR1 LNHDA and CDR2 SQIVND (reference sequence). CDR3 length: 14 amino acids. Full variable domain (remainder filled in from reference TRBV19 and TRBJ2-3): DGGITQSPKYLFRKEGQNVTLSCEQNLNHDAMYWYRQDPGQGLRLIYYSQIVNDFQKGDIAEGYSVSREKKESFPLTVTSAQKNPTAFYLCASRPWTGSDTQYFGPGTRLTVL.